The 32 T cell receptor beta chains listed next were all sequenced from one sample in a study of blood T cell repertoires in COVID-19. Sequenced by immunoSEQ multiplex PCR; TCRdb stores in-frame clones only, minus some. The profile covers about 48,000 clones, with more than 75% appearing a single time and under 6% taken by the ten largest. The specimen sequenced was peripheral blood. Source of these receptors: a woman in her sixties with acute or convalescent COVID-19.

In the case of this clone: One end of the junction is discordant with germline, which a read error may explain. The chain has TRBV19 and TRBJ2-7; perhaps TRBD2 as D (7 bases). The CDR3 covers 15 residues. Germline assignment: CDR1 LNHDA and CDR2 SQIVND (reference sequence). For the CDR3, the DNA is TGTGCCAGTAGTCCGACGGGGGGCCCGTCCTTCGAGCAGTACTTC. Its protein product is CASSPTGGPSFEQYF.

This rearrangement joins TRBV3-1 (or the pseudogene TRBV3-2) to TRBJ2-7; 12 bases map to TRBD1. Germline CDR1 and CDR2: LGHDT and YNNKEL (reference sequence). V was pared by 9 bases and J by 7 bases, with 7 bases of the junction left unmatched. The CDR3 has 13 amino acids. The CDR3 region is CASGRDRGLEQYF. CDR3 bases: TGTGCCAGTGGCAGGGACAGGGGGCTTGAGCAGTACTTC.

The chain has TRBV3-1 (or the pseudogene TRBV3-2) and TRBJ2-7; TRBD2 might be the D (6 bases). The CDR3 totals 17 residues. V lost 0 bases and J lost 5, with 20 bases in between. Germline V gene lookup returns CDR1 LGHDT and CDR2 YNNKEL (reference sequence). The CDR3 DNA reads TGTGCCAGCAGCCAAGACATTCTGGGCGGGGCGTCCGACGAGCAGTACTTC. Amino acids: CASSQDILGGASDEQYF.

The chain is built from TRBV4-2 and TRBJ1-3; TRBD1 aligns across 7 bases. The germline V gene encodes CDR1 LGHNA and CDR2 YNFKEQ. The CDR3 is made up of 15 amino acids. Trimming cost V 4 bases and J 0 bases; bases outside gene matches: 3. The CDR3, as DNA: TGTGCCAGCAGCCTTCAGGGGGGCTCTGGAAACACCATATATTTT. Translation gives CASSLQGGSGNTIYF.

This rearrangement joins TRBV7-2 to TRBJ1-5, with a weak D call TRBD1 (5 bases). CDR1 SGHTA and CDR2 FQGNSA come from the germline V gene. Trimming took 1 base from V and 4 from J, leaving 11 bases between them. The length of the CDR3 is 15 residues. This chain's CDR3 is CASSLGAGMNQPQHF. DNA of the CDR3: TGTGCCAGCAGCTTAGGGGCAGGGATGAATCAGCCCCAGCATTTT.

The chain carries TRBV3-1 (or the pseudogene TRBV3-2) and TRBJ2-1, with 7 bases aligning to TRBD2. V lost 3 bases, J lost 2 bases, and 13 bases stayed unmatched. CDR1 and CDR2 from the germline V gene are LGHDT and YNNKEL (reference sequence). CDR3 size: 18 residues. Written as DNA, the CDR3 is TGTGCCAGCAGCCATCCGCCGGGACTACACTCGCCCTACAATGAGCAGTTCTTC. This gives the protein CASSHPPGLHSPYNEQFF.

The rearrangement joins TRBV14 to TRBJ1-5; TRBD1 agrees at 7 bases. Losses at the gene ends were 1 base for V and 1 base for J; bases not matched to a gene: 1. CDR1 is SGHDN and CDR2 is FVKESK in the germline V gene. CDR3 size: 15 residues. This CDR3 is CASSQGGGSNQPQHF. In DNA, the CDR3 is TGTGCCAGCAGCCAAGGAGGGGGCAGCAATCAGCCCCAGCATTTT.

The chain recombines TRBV2 with TRBJ1-1; D is ambiguous. V gave up 7 bases and J gave up 1 base, with 13 bases separating them. The germline V gene encodes CDR1 SNHLY and CDR2 FYNNEI. The CDR3 sequence is 14 residues long. The CDR3 nucleotides read TGTGCCAGCATCGGACTGAACTGGAACACTGAAGCTTTCTTT. It translates to CASIGLNWNTEAFF.

The chain links TRBV29-1 to TRBJ2-3; D is ambiguous. There are 13 residues in the CDR3. Germline assignment: CDR1 SQVTM and CDR2 ANQGSEA. With 4 bases removed from V and 2 bases from J, the gap between germline ends came to 10 bases. CDR3 sequence (DNA): TGCAGCGTTGGGGTTAGACTCACAGATACGCAGTATTTT. Protein: CSVGVRLTDTQYF.

This chain joins TRBV2 and TRBJ1-6, with 11 bases fitting TRBD1. The CDR3 length is 17 residues. V shed 2 bases, J shed 6 bases, and the junction held 6 bases outside the gene matches. CDR1 is SNHLY and CDR2 is FYNNEI in the germline V gene. The CDR3 region has the DNA TGTGCCAGCAGTGAAAGGGGACAGGGGGTCTTTAATTCACCCCTCCACTTT. It specifies CASSERGQGVFNSPLHF.

The genes are TRBV7-2 and TRBJ1-1; D perhaps matches TRBD1 (5 bases). In germline, CDR1 is SGHTA, CDR2 FQGNSA. The CDR3 is 14 residues long. The V end lost 2 bases, the J end lost 4 bases, and 11 bases lay between the germline ends. As DNA, the CDR3 is TGTGCCAGCAGCTTATCGGGGGGTGGCACTGAAGCTTTCTTT. Protein: CASSLSGGGTEAFF.

The chain recombines TRBV4-3 with TRBJ1-3; D is perhaps TRBD1 (6 bases). With 0 bases removed from V and 1 base from J, the gap between germline ends came to 16 bases. The germline V gene encodes CDR1 LGHNA and CDR2 YSLEER. This CDR3 is 18 amino acids long. The CDR3 region is CASSQERTVLLSGNTIYF. In nucleotides, the CDR3 is TGCGCCAGCAGCCAAGAAAGGACAGTTTTATTATCTGGAAACACCATATATTTT.

The chain recombines TRBV19 with TRBJ2-4, with 10 bases that match TRBD2. CDR1 is LNHDA, CDR2 SQIVND, per germline (reference sequence). The CDR3 loop spans 17 amino acids. The V segment lost 3 bases and the J segment 5 bases; nucleotides outside the gene matches: 10. The CDR3 bases are TGTGCCAGTAGTATCCGGCTAGCGGGAGCCATCCAAAACATTCAGTACTTC. It specifies CASSIRLAGAIQNIQYF.

This sequence joins TRBV10-3 and TRBJ2-7; a possible D gene is TRBD2 (5 bases). Germline CDR1 ENHRY, CDR2 SYGVKD. The CDR3 contains 13 residues. V lost 7 bases to trimming and J lost 4 bases, with 14 bases between them. In nucleotides, the CDR3 is TGTGCCATCACTGAAGAGGACTTTTACGAGCAGTACTTC. Its protein is CAITEEDFYEQYF.

The genes are TRBV7-3 and TRBJ2-2, with D possibly being TRBD1 (5 bases). This CDR3 region has 14 residues. The V and J ends lost 1 base and 6 bases respectively, with 9 bases between them. Germline V gene sequence: CDR1 SGHTA, CDR2 FQGTGA. The CDR3 sequence: CASSLNRGAGELFF. The CDR3, as DNA: TGTGCCAGCAGCTTAAATAGGGGCGCCGGGGAGCTGTTTTTT. The full variable domain, its missing parts supplied by reference TRBV7-3 and TRBJ2-2, is GAGVSQTPSNKVTEKGKYVELRCDPISGHTALYWYRQSLGQGPEFLIYFQGTGAADDSGLPNDRFFAVRPEGSVSTLKIQRTERGDSAVYLCASSLNRGAGELFFGEGSRLTVL.

The chain combines TRBV5-5 with TRBJ1-5, with TRBD1 identical over 7 bases. The CDR3 has 16 amino acids. V gave up 5 bases and J gave up 2 bases; unmatched junction bases: 10. Germline lookup yields CDR1 SGHKS and CDR2 YYEKEE (reference sequence). The CDR3 bases are TGTGCCAGCAGGGCACAGGGGCGGGGAGGCAATCAGCCCCAGCATTTT. This codes for CASRAQGRGGNQPQHF.

The rearrangement links TRBV11-2 to TRBJ2-1, with TRBD2 matching over 9 bases. V dropped 2 bases and J dropped 8; count of bases not matched to a gene: 7. CDR1 SGHAT and CDR2 FQNNGV come from the germline V gene. CDR3 length: 15 residues. CDR3 amino acids: CASSLTLAGYDEQFF. As DNA, the CDR3 is TGTGCCAGCAGCTTAACTCTAGCGGGATATGATGAGCAGTTCTTC.

The rearrangement uses TRBV4-3 and TRBJ2-5; 7 positions match TRBD2. Germline V gene sequence: CDR1 LGHNA, CDR2 YSLEER. Losses at the gene ends were 0 bases for V and 7 bases for J; bases not matched to a gene: 8. This CDR3 is built from 15 residues. The CDR3 protein is CASSQEGAGRTTQYF. In DNA, the CDR3 is TGCGCCAGCAGCCAAGAAGGAGCGGGACGGACGACCCAGTACTTC.

The chain combines TRBV30 with TRBJ2-7; a weak D match, TRBD1 (6 bases). CDR1 is GTSNPN, CDR2 SVGIG, per germline (reference sequence). The length of the CDR3 is 14 residues. V was pared by 3 bases and J by 4 bases, with 16 bases between. The CDR3 loop is CAWRTGTPFYEQYF. The CDR3 DNA follows: TGTGCCTGGAGGACCGGGACACCCTTTTACGAGCAGTACTTC.

This rearrangement joins TRBV19 to TRBJ1-2; D gene ambiguous. The CDR3 totals 14 residues. Germline V gene lookup returns CDR1 LNHDA and CDR2 SQIVND (reference sequence). Trimming took 2 bases from V and 4 from J, leaving 11 bases between them. The CDR3 reads CASSISGQTYGYTF. The DNA for the CDR3 is TGTGCCAGTAGTATATCAGGCCAGACCTATGGCTACACCTTC.

The chain is built from TRBV7-8 and TRBJ2-7; TRBD1 aligns across 7 bases. CDR1 is SGHVS and CDR2 is FQNEAQ in the germline V gene. With 5 bases clipped from V and 5 bases from J, the junction kept 15 bases outside the gene matches. The CDR3 is made up of 16 amino acids. The CDR3 sequence is CASSRNQDRLLNEQYF. The CDR3 DNA is TGTGCCAGCAGCCGAAATCAGGACAGGTTGTTAAACGAGCAGTACTTC.

The J gene is TRBJ2-7, the V gene TRBV12-3 or TRBV12-4, with D unresolved. The CDR3 length is 11 residues. Trimming left V 8 bases short and J 12 bases short, with 17 bases between. The DNA of the CDR3 is TGTGCCAGCCGCCATTCCGGGTTCCGGTACTTC. This sequence encodes CASRHSGFRYF.

The chain employs TRBV2 and TRBJ1-5; TRBD1 agrees at 7 bases. Losses at the gene ends were 6 bases for V and 2 bases for J; bases not matched to a gene: 10. Germline V CDR1 and CDR2: SNHLY, FYNNEI. The CDR3 length is 16 residues. CDR3 sequence: CASSDETGSRNQPQHF. CDR3 bases: TGTGCCAGCAGCGACGAGACAGGGAGTCGCAATCAGCCCCAGCATTTT. The whole variable domain, filled in from reference TRBV2 and TRBJ1-5, reads EPEVTQTPSHQVTQMGQEVILRCVPISNHLYFYWYRQILGQKVEFLVSFYNNEISEKSEIFDDQFSVERPDGSNFTLKIRSTKLEDSAMYFCASSDETGSRNQPQHFGDGTRLSIL.

V is TRBV5-1 and J is TRBJ2-7; the D gene is possibly TRBD2 (6 bases). Germline V gives CDR1 SGHRS, CDR2 YFSETQ. CDR3 size: 14 residues. Deletions cut 2 bases from V and 4 bases from J, with 13 bases between. The DNA of the CDR3 is TGCGCCAGCAGCTTAGAGGGACGGGGGTACGAGCAGTACTTC. As protein: CASSLEGRGYEQYF.

The rearrangement links TRBV19 to TRBJ1-1; TRBD1 might be the D (5 bases). Trimming took 5 bases from V and 6 from J, leaving 16 bases between them. CDR1 is LNHDA, CDR2 SQIVND, per germline (reference sequence). The CDR3 runs 14 residues. The CDR3 DNA is TGTGCCAGTAGTTTTTTTGGGGGAGGTTCTGAAGCTTTCTTT. It specifies CASSFFGGGSEAFF.

This chain joins TRBV9 and TRBJ1-1, with D unresolved. The CDR3 has 11 residues. V was trimmed by 3 bases and J by 6 bases, leaving 6 bases between them. The V gene's germline CDR1 is SGDLS and CDR2 YYNGEE. This CDR3 is CASSEPAEAFF. DNA of the CDR3: TGTGCCAGCAGCGAACCGGCTGAAGCTTTCTTT.

The chain has TRBV19 and TRBJ1-6; 10 positions match TRBD1. CDR1 is LNHDA and CDR2 is SQIVND in the germline V gene (reference sequence). The V segment lost 10 bases and the J segment 8 bases; nucleotides outside the gene matches: 2. The CDR3 extends over 12 amino acids. The CDR3 reads CATGTGDSPLHF. CDR3 coding DNA: TGTGCCACCGGGACAGGGGATTCACCCCTCCACTTT.

V and J are TRBV30 and TRBJ2-1; D not resolved. V lost 2 bases and J lost 0, with 11 bases in between. CDR1 and CDR2 from the germline V gene are GTSNPN and SVGIG (reference sequence). The CDR3 is made up of 15 amino acids. The CDR3 spells CAWSSLGSSYNEQFF. In DNA, the CDR3 is TGTGCCTGGAGTTCCCTAGGCAGCTCCTACAATGAGCAGTTCTTC.

The chain recombines TRBV14 with TRBJ2-1, with TRBD1 matching 7 bases. The germline CDR1 and CDR2 sequences are SGHDN and FVKESK. V lost 8 bases to trimming and J lost 0 bases; unmatched junction nucleotides: 4. This CDR3 has 14 residues. The CDR3 bases are TGTGCCAGCCAGGACAGGAGCTCCTACAATGAGCAGTTCTTC. Residues: CASQDRSSYNEQFF.

The V call is TRBV3-1 (or the pseudogene TRBV3-2), the J call TRBJ2-5; TRBD1 matches 9 bases. J gave up 5 bases and V 4 bases, and 5 bases lay outside the gene matches. CDR1 is LGHDT, CDR2 YNNKEL, per germline (reference sequence). The CDR3 runs 14 residues. The CDR3 coding sequence is TGTGCCAGCAGCCGACAGGGGGAACACGAGACCCAGTACTTC. Its protein is CASSRQGEHETQYF.

The chain recombines TRBV27 with TRBJ2-3, with D possibly being TRBD2 (6 bases). Germline CDR1 MNHEY, CDR2 SMNVEV (reference sequence). This CDR3 has 15 residues. Trimming shortened V by 6 bases and J by 4 bases, and 17 bases separated the two germline ends. CDR3 residues: CASRWDSRPADTQYF. The CDR3 region has the DNA TGTGCCAGCAGATGGGACTCCCGGCCCGCAGATACGCAGTATTTT.

This chain uses TRBV19 with TRBJ1-1; no definite D call. V gave up 5 bases and J gave up 3 bases, with 10 bases separating them. The CDR3 is 13 amino acids. Germline V lookup: CDR1 LNHDA, CDR2 SQIVND (reference sequence). The CDR3 protein is CASSFGYHTEAFF. CDR3 nucleotides: TGTGCCAGTAGTTTCGGGTACCACACTGAAGCTTTCTTT.